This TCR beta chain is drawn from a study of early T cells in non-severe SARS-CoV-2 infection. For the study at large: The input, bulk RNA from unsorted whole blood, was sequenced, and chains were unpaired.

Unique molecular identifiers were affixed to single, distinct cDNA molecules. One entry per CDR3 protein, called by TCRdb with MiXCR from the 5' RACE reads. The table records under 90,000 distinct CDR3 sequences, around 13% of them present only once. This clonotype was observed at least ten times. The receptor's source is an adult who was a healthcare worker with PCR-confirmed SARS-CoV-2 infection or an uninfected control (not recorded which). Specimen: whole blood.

In nucleotides, the CDR3 is TGTGCCAGCAATGGGTTATCCTTACGGTATGGCTACACCTTC. Encoded protein: CASNGLSLRYGYTF. The chain carries TRBV6-2 or TRBV6-3 and TRBJ1-2, with no clear D. Trimming removed 7 bases from V and 5 bases from J, with 17 bases in between. Per germline, CDR1 MNHEY and CDR2 SVGEGT. The CDR3 contains 14 residues.